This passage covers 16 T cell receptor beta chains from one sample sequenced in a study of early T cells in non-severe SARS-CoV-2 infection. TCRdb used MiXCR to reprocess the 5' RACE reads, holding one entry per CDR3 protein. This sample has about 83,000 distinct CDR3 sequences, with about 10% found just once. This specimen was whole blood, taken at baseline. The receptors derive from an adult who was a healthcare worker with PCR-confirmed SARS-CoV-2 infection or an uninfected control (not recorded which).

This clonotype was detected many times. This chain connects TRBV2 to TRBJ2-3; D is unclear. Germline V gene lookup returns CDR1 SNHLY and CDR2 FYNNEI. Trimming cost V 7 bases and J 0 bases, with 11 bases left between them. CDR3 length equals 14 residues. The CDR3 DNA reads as TGTGCCAGCAAACCAGATTGGAGCACAGATACGCAGTATTTT. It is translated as CASKPDWSTDTQYF.

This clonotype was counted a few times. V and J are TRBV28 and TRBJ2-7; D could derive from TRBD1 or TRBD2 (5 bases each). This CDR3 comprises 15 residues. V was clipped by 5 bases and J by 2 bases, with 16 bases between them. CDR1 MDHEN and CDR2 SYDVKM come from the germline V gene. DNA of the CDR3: TGTGCCAGCAGTGAATCCGGGACGGAGACCTACGAGCAGTACTTC. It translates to CASSESGTETYEQYF.

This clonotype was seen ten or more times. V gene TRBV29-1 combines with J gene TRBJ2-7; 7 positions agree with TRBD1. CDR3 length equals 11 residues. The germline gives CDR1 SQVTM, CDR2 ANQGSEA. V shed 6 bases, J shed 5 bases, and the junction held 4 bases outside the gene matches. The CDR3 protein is CSVRRGHEQYF. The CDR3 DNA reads TGCAGCGTCCGAAGGGGGCACGAGCAGTACTTC.

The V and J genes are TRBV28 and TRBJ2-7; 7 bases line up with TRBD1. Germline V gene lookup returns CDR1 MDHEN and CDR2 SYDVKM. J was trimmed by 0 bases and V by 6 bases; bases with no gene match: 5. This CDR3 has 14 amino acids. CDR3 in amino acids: CASSKQGISYEQYF. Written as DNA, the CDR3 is TGTGCCAGCAGCAAACAGGGGATCTCCTACGAGCAGTACTTC.

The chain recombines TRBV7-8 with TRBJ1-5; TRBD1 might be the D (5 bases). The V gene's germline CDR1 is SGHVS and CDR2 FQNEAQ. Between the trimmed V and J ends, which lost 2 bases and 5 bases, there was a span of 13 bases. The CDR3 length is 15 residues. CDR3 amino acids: CASSLLGLSDQPQHF. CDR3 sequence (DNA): TGTGCCAGCAGCTTATTGGGACTAAGTGATCAGCCCCAGCATTTT.

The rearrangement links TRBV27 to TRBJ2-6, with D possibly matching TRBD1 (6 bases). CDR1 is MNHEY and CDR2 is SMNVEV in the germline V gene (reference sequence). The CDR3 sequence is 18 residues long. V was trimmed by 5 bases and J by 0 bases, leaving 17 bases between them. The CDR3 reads CASSRRQALDSGANVLTF. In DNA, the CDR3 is TGTGCCAGCAGTAGACGACAGGCACTAGACTCTGGGGCCAACGTCCTGACTTTC.

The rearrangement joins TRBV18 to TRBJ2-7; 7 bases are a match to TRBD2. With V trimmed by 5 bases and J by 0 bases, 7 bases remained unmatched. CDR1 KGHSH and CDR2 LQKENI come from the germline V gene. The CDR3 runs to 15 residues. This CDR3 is CASSKGGSSSYEQYF. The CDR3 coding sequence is TGTGCCAGCTCAAAAGGCGGGAGTTCCTCCTACGAGCAGTACTTC.

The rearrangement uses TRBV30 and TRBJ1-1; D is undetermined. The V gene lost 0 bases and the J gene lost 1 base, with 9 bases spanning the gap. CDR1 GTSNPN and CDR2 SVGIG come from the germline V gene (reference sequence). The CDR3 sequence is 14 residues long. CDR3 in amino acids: CAWSVRRTNTEAFF. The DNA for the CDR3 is TGTGCCTGGAGTGTAAGGCGGACGAACACTGAAGCTTTCTTT.

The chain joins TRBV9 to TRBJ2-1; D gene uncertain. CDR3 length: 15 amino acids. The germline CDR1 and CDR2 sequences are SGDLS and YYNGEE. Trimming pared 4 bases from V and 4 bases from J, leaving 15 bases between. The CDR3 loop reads CASSPQRGLYNEQFF. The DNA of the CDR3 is TGTGCCAGCAGCCCCCAGAGAGGCCTATACAATGAGCAGTTCTTC.

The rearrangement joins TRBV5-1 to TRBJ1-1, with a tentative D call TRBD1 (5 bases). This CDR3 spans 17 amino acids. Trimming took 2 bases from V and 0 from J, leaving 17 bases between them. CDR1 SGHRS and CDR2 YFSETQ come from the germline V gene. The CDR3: CASSLGSRGGMNTEAFF. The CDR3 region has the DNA TGCGCCAGCAGCTTAGGTTCCCGGGGCGGAATGAACACTGAAGCTTTCTTT. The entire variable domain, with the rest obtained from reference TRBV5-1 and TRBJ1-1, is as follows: KAGVTQTPRYLIKTRGQQVTLSCSPISGHRSVSWYQQTPGQGLQFLFEYFSETQRNKGNFPGRFSGRQFSNSRSEMNVSTLELGDSALYLCASSLGSRGGMNTEAFFGQGTRLTVV.

In DNA form, the CDR3 reads TGTGCCAGCGACGGGGCCTTCTCCTACGAGCAGTACTTC. Residues: CASDGAFSYEQYF. The chain joins TRBV11-2 to TRBJ2-7, with D perhaps given as TRBD1 or TRBD2 (5 bases each). V lost 8 bases and J lost 0, with 11 bases in between. Germline loops: CDR1 SGHAT, CDR2 FQNNGV. The CDR3 runs to 13 residues.

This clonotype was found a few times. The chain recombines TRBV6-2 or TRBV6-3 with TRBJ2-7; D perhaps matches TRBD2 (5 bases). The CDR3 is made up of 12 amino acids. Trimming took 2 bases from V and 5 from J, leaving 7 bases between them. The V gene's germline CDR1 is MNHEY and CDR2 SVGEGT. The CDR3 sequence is CASSYPGNEQYF. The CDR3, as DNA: TGTGCCAGCAGTTACCCGGGGAACGAGCAGTACTTC.

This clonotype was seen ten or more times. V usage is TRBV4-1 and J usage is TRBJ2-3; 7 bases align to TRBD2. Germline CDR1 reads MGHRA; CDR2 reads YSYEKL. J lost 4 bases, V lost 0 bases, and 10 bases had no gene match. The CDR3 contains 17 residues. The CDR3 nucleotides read TGCGCCAGCAGCCAAGATAGGGCGGGAGCTCAAGCAGATACGCAGTATTTT. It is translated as CASSQDRAGAQADTQYF.

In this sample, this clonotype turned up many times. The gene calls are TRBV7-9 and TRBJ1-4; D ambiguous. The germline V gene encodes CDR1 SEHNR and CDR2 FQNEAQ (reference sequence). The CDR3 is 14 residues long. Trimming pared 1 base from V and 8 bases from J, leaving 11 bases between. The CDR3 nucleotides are TGTGCCAGCAGCTTAGATGAAGGCGGGGAAAAACTGTTTTTT. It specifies CASSLDEGGEKLFF.

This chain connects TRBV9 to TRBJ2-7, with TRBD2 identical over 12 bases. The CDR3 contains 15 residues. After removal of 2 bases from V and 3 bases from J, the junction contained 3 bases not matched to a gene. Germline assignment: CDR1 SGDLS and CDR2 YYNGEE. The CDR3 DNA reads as TGTGCCAGCAGCGTTCGGACTAGCGGGATCTACGAGCAGTACTTC. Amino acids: CASSVRTSGIYEQYF.

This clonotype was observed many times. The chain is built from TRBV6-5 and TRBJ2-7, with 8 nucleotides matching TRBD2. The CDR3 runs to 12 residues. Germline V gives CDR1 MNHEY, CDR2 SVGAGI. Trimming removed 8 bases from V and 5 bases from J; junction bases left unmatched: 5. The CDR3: CASQGLGNEQYF. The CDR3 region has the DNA TGTGCCAGCCAGGGACTAGGGAACGAGCAGTACTTC.